These 3 T cell receptor beta chains were all obtained from the same sample, sequenced in a study of beta chain features in type 1 diabetes. The study reverse transcribed the entire isolated RNA, so it sequenced expressed TCRB transcripts. Data came from immunoSEQ multiplex PCR; TCRdb stores just in-frame clones and leaves some out. The repertoire holds under 900,000 clones, with 17% as singletons. Material for sequencing was naive CD4+ T cells from blood. These receptors were taken from a woman younger than 35 in good health.

The chain carries TRBV10-3 and TRBJ1-5; D is uncertain. This CDR3 has 15 amino acids. In germline, CDR1 is ENHRY, CDR2 SYGVKD. Deletions cut 2 bases from V and 5 bases from J, with 13 bases between. CDR3 in amino acids: CAISEGVYKDQPQHF. The CDR3 DNA follows: TGTGCCATCAGTGAGGGAGTTTATAAGGATCAGCCCCAGCATTTT.

The V and J genes are TRBV7-9 and TRBJ2-7; no definite D call. Trimming pared 1 base from V and 2 bases from J, leaving 6 bases between. This CDR3 has 13 residues. In germline, CDR1 is SEHNR, CDR2 FQNEAQ (reference sequence). The CDR3 DNA reads TGTGCCAGCAGCTTAGGCGTTCCCTACGAGCAGTACTTC. Residues: CASSLGVPYEQYF.

The chain employs TRBV15 and TRBJ2-1; TRBD2 matches 11 bases. J gave up 9 bases and V 0 bases, and 4 bases lay outside the gene matches. Germline values: CDR1 LNHNV, CDR2 YYDKDF (reference sequence). This CDR3 has 15 residues. In DNA, the CDR3 is TGTGCCACCAGCAGAGAGGGACTAGCGGTGTTTGAGCAGTTCTTC. Translation: CATSREGLAVFEQFF.